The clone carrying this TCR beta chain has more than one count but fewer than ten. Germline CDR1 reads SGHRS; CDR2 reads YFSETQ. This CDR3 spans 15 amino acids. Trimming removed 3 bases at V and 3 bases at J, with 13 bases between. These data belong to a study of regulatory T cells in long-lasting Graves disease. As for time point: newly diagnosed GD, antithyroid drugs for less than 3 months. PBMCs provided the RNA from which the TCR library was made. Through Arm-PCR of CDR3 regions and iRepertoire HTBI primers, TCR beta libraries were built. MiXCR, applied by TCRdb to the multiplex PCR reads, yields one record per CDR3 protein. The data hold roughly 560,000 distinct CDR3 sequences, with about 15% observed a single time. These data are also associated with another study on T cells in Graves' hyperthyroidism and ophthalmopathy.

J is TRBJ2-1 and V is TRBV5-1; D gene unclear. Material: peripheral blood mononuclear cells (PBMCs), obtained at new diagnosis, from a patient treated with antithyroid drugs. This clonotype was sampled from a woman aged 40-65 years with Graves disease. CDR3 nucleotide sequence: TGCGCCAGCAGCTACGCGAGAGTTAACTACAATGAGCAGTTCTTC. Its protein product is CASSYARVNYNEQFF.